Listed below are T cell receptor beta chains from one sample, sequenced in a study of blood T cell repertoires in COVID-19. The table came from immunoSEQ multiplex PCR; TCRdb's copy has only in-frame clones and leaves some out. The sample includes 300,000 or so clones, 70% to 90% of them seen just once. Sequencing was carried out using PBMCs or T cells enriched from blood (not recorded which). Source of these receptors: a woman aged 25 to 45 who had recovered from COVID-19. CDR3s include the opening cysteine and the closing phenylalanine or tryptophan. Fields, in order: J gene, D gene, V gene, clone size, CDR3 length, CDR3 DNA, CDR3 protein. A D gene is named only where the DNA matches it firmly. Size is omitted from some rows. Given values are once, few, many or a class for expanded clones.

TRBJ1-2 TRBD1 TRBV5-1 . 14 TGCGCCACTACCCGGGACAGACCTAACTATGGCTACACCTTC CATTRDRPNYGYTF
TRBJ1-5 TRBD1 TRBV29-1 . 12 TGCAGCGTAGGACAGGGCGGCCAGCCCCAGCATTTT CSVGQGGQPQHF
TRBJ1-4 . TRBV7-6 . 15 TGTGCCAGCAGTCGACGACAGGCGAGGTCTGAAAAACTGTTTTTT CASSRRQARSEKLFF
TRBJ2-2 TRBD1 TRBV11-2 . 16 TGTGCCAGCAGCTTAGGGGCAGGGGGCCACACCGGGGAGCTGTTTTTT CASSLGAGGHTGELFF
TRBJ1-1 . TRBV5-4 . 14 TGTGCCAGCAGCTTCGGACAGATGAACACTGAAGCTTTCTTT CASSFGQMNTEAFF
TRBJ1-6 TRBD1 TRBV19 . 13 TGTGCCAGTAGTTTAACAGGGGGGTCACCCCTCCACTTT CASSLTGGSPLHF
TRBJ2-5 TRBD2 TRBV5-1 . 16 TGCGCCAGCAGACCTACTAGCGGGGGGGCCGGGGAGACCCAGTACTTC CASRPTSGGAGETQYF
TRBJ1-1 TRBD1 TRBV9 . 16 TGTGCCAGCAGCGCATTGACAGGGGGCGGAGAGACTGAAGCTTTCTTT CASSALTGGGETEAFF
TRBJ2-7 TRBD1 TRBV7-8 . 15 TGTGCCAGCAGCCCCTTAGGGGGCGCTTCCTACGAGCAGTACTTC CASSPLGGASYEQYF
TRBJ2-1 TRBD2 TRBV7-6 . 19 TGTGCCAGCAGCCATATTCGGACTAGCGGGGGCTACTCCTACAATGAGCAGTTCTTC CASSHIRTSGGYSYNEQFF
TRBJ1-1 . TRBV7-2 . 14 TGTGCCAGCAGCCCACTCTCGGTGAACACTGAAGCTTTCTTT CASSPLSVNTEAFF
TRBJ2-3 TRBD2 TRBV7-3 . 15 TGTGCCAGCAGCCAGGCCGGGGGGAGCACAGATACGCAGTATTTT CASSQAGGSTDTQYF
TRBJ1-6 TRBD1 TRBV30 . 15 TGTGCCTGGAGGGTACAGGGGGCGTATAATTCACCCCTCCACTTT CAWRVQGAYNSPLHF
TRBJ2-3 . TRBV5-4 . 18 TGTGCCAGCAGCTCGACCTCCCTTTGGACTCCTTACACAGATACGCAGTATTTT CASSSTSLWTPYTDTQYF
TRBJ2-5 . TRBV7-8 . 14 TGTGCCAGCAGCCGAAGGACTTCTCAAGAGACCCAGTACTTC CASSRRTSQETQYF
TRBJ1-2 . TRBV5-5 . 16 TGTGCCAGCAGCCCCACGGGGAACCTCCCTGTGGAGGGCTACACCTTC CASSPTGNLPVEGYTF
TRBJ2-5 . TRBV29-1 . 14 TGCAGCGGTGGACTTGGATCAAACGCCGGGACCCAGTACTTC CSGGLGSNAGTQYF
TRBJ1-4 TRBD1 TRBV30 . 15 TGTGCCTGGAGTGTCGGACAGGGGCCTAATGAAAAACTGTTTTTT CAWSVGQGPNEKLFF
TRBJ1-1 TRBD1 TRBV3-1/TRBV3-2 . 19 TGTGCCAGCAGCCGTCGACCAGGGGGGTTGCGGGGGGTAGGCACTGAAGCTTTCTTT CASSRRPGGLRGVGTEAFF
TRBJ2-7 TRBD1 TRBV5-4 . 14 TGTGCCAGCAGTAGGGACAGGTCCTCCTACGAGCAGTACTTC CASSRDRSSYEQYF
TRBJ1-4 TRBD1 TRBV6-1 . 16 TGTGCCAGCAGTGAAGCCCTGACAGGGCTCGGTGAAAAACTGTTTTTT CASSEALTGLGEKLFF
TRBJ2-7 TRBD1 TRBV30 . 13 TGTGCCTGGAACAGGGGGCCTCAGGGCGAGCAGTACTTC CAWNRGPQGEQYF
TRBJ2-7 TRBD1 TRBV6-5 once 15 TGTGCCAGCAGTCAGGACAGGGTGAGCTCCTACGAGCAGTACTTC CASSQDRVSSYEQYF
TRBJ2-7 . TRBV13 . 13 TGTGCCAGCAGCTACACAGGGATCTACGAGCAGTACTTC CASSYTGIYEQYF
TRBJ1-2 TRBD1 TRBV6-5 . 13 TGTGCCAGCACCCAACAGGGGGCATGGGGCTACACCTTC CASTQQGAWGYTF
TRBJ1-2 . TRBV30 . 12 TGTGCCTGGAGGAGTTTGAACTATGGCTACACCTTC CAWRSLNYGYTF
TRBJ2-7 TRBD2 TRBV12-3/TRBV12-4 . 13 TGTGCCAGCAGTGGGACTAGCGGGGGCGAGCAGTACTTC CASSGTSGGEQYF
TRBJ2-5 . TRBV13 . 14 TGTGCCAGCAGCTTAAGGGGCCCCCAAGAGACCCAGTACTTC CASSLRGPQETQYF
TRBJ1-1 . TRBV7-9 . 13 TGTGCCAGCAGCCAACAGGGGAACACTGAAGCTTTCTTT CASSQQGNTEAFF
TRBJ1-5 . TRBV30 . 14 TGTGCCTGGAGTAACGTCTATAGCAATCAGCCCCAGCATTTT CAWSNVYSNQPQHF
TRBJ1-2 TRBD1 TRBV5-5 few 14 TGTGCCAGCACCCTGGGGGACAGAAACTATGGCTACACCTTC CASTLGDRNYGYTF
TRBJ2-2 . TRBV24-1 . 19 TGTGCCACCAGTGATTTCGGGGGGCCAGCCGATACCAACACCGGGGAGCTGTTTTTT CATSDFGGPADTNTGELFF
TRBJ2-7 TRBD1 TRBV27 . 14 TGTGCCACCGCTATACAGGGGTCCTGGTACGAGCAGTACTTC CATAIQGSWYEQYF
TRBJ1-3 . TRBV3-1/TRBV3-2 . 11 TGTGCCAGCAGCCAGCGAGGCACCATATATTTT CASSQRGTIYF
TRBJ2-3 . TRBV9 . 16 TGTGCCAGCAGCCAGAGCAGGGTTTCACGCGCAGATACGCAGTATTTT CASSQSRVSRADTQYF